This TCR beta chain came from a study of tumour-infiltrating T cells in Burkitt lymphoma. Study-level information: Overall and progression-free survival were predicted by productive clonality.

This clone has just a few counts. V was shortened by 4 bases and J by 3 bases, with 21 bases between the two germline ends. CDR3 length equals 17 residues. CDR1 is WNHNN, CDR2 SYGVQD, per germline (reference sequence). Sequencing used immunoSEQ multiplex PCR; TCRdb keeps in-frame clones, though not all of them. The sample includes about 7,600 clones, 15% to 20% seen only once; the top ten take approximately 2.8%. The source is a human donor with diffuse large B-cell lymphoma. The sequencing sample was made of tumor tissue. V gene TRBV10-1 combines with J gene TRBJ1-1; no firm D call. The CDR3 reads CASSGAPPRRLDTEAFF. The CDR3 DNA reads as TGCGCCAGCAGTGGGGCTCCCCCGCGTAGGTTGGACACTGAAGCTTTCTTT.